A single sample is the source of the 18 T cell receptor beta chains below, sequenced in a study of cytomegalovirus exposure and HLA in healthy donors. The PCR ran on 60 Vbeta and 13 Jbeta primers. Libraries were prepared by immunoSEQ multiplex PCR; TCRdb keeps only in-frame clonotypes and omits some of them. The sample contains 130,000 to 150,000 clones, approximately 70% of which appear only once. Sequencing input: PBMCs. The origin of the receptors is a woman younger than 35 in good health and CMV-seronegative.

In this sample, this clone turned up a few times. The chain uses TRBV11-3 and TRBJ2-1; 8 nucleotides match TRBD2. Per germline, CDR1 SGHNT and CDR2 YENEEA. The CDR3 sequence is 15 residues long. The V segment lost 1 base and the J segment 6 bases; nucleotides outside the gene matches: 5. CDR3 nucleotide sequence: TGTGCCAGCAGCTTAGGCGGGAGGAGGGGCAATGAGCAGTTCTTC. It is translated as CASSLGGRRGNEQFF.

This clone has only a few counts. The V and J genes are TRBV21-1 and TRBJ2-6; TRBD2 is taken as the D call from the table, unchecked against the DNA. TRBV21-1 is a pseudogene segment. The length of the CDR3 is 16 residues. The DNA for the CDR3 is TGTGCCCCCAAGGGAGAGGAATGGACTGGGGCCAACGTCCTGACTTTC. It specifies CAPKGEEWTGANVLTF.

The chain has TRBV28 and TRBJ1-1; perhaps TRBD1 as D (5 bases). V gave up 2 bases and J gave up 9 bases, with 19 bases separating them. Germline V lookup: CDR1 MDHEN, CDR2 SYDVKM. The CDR3 loop spans 15 amino acids. This chain's CDR3 is CASSLPQGYMAKAFF. In nucleotides, the CDR3 is TGTGCCAGCAGTTTACCCCAGGGTTACATGGCAAAAGCTTTCTTT.

V is TRBV7-9 and J is TRBJ1-1; D gene uncertain. V was clipped by 6 bases and J by 1 base, with 21 bases between them. CDR3 length: 17 amino acids. Germline V gives CDR1 SEHNR, CDR2 FQNEAQ (reference sequence). The CDR3 DNA follows: TGTGCCAGCAGAGCGGTTCCCGGAAGGACCGAGAACACTGAAGCTTTCTTT. Its protein is CASRAVPGRTENTEAFF.

The V gene is TRBV5-8, the J gene TRBJ2-3, with D perhaps matching TRBD2 (5 bases). Germline V lookup: CDR1 SGHTS, CDR2 YDEGEE. This CDR3 spans 19 amino acids. Trimming removed 1 base from V and 0 bases from J, with 21 bases in between. CDR3: CASSLISGIPTSSTDTQYF. The CDR3 nucleotides are TGTGCCAGCAGCTTGATATCGGGGATACCCACATCTAGCACAGATACGCAGTATTTT.

The table lists this clone with a few counts. This chain joins TRBV9 and TRBJ2-5, with 11 bases that match TRBD2. V shed 1 base and J 5 bases; nucleotides not matched to a gene: 4. Germline V lookup: CDR1 SGDLS, CDR2 YYNGEE. The CDR3 spans 15 residues. For the CDR3, the DNA is TGTGCCAGCAGCGTAAATAGCGGGGGGGGTGAGACCCAGTACTTC. Translating it yields CASSVNSGGGETQYF.

A single count supports this clone. The chain has TRBV7-2 and TRBJ1-1, with D maybe TRBD1 (6 bases). The CDR3 length is 15 residues. CDR1 is SGHTA and CDR2 is FQGNSA in the germline V gene. V dropped 7 bases and J dropped 2 bases, with 17 bases sitting between them. The CDR3 reads CASTLMRGGNTEAFF. The CDR3 DNA sequence: TGTGCCAGCACCCTGATGAGGGGGGGAAACACTGAAGCTTTCTTT.

This clone appeared once. The V call is TRBV19, the J call TRBJ1-1, with 7 nucleotides matching TRBD1. The CDR3 has 14 amino acids. Trimming took 6 bases from V and 5 from J; bases not matched to a gene: 9. CDR1 is LNHDA and CDR2 is SQIVND in the germline V gene (reference sequence). Here the CDR3 DNA reads TGTGCCAGTAGAAGCCATCAGGGGGATACTGAAGCTTTCTTT. Translation: CASRSHQGDTEAFF. Full variable domain (outside the CDR3, taken from reference TRBV19 and TRBJ1-1): DGGITQSPKYLFRKEGQNVTLSCEQNLNHDAMYWYRQDPGQGLRLIYYSQIVNDFQKGDIAEGYSVSREKKESFPLTVTSAQKNPTAFYLCASRSHQGDTEAFFGQGTRLTVV.

CDR3 residues: CASSYSGQEYYGYTF. The CDR3 bases are TGTGCCAGCAGTTACTCGGGACAGGAGTACTATGGCTACACCTTC. V usage is TRBV6-5 and J usage is TRBJ1-2; 8 bases agree with TRBD1. J lost 3 bases, V lost 0 bases, and 3 bases had no gene match. The CDR3 extends over 15 amino acids. CDR1 and CDR2 from the germline V gene are MNHEY and SVGAGI.

V usage is TRBV6-1 and J usage is TRBJ1-5; TRBD1 is a possible D gene (6 bases). The germline gives CDR1 MNHNS, CDR2 SASEGT. The CDR3 has 15 residues. The ends were cut back, 7 bases at V and 4 bases at J, with 17 bases in the middle. The DNA for the CDR3 is TGTGCCAGCATGTCAAAGCGGACAGAAAATCAGCCCCAGCATTTT. It codes for CASMSKRTENQPQHF.

This clone was seen a handful of times. This chain uses TRBV19 with TRBJ2-7, with 7 bases fitting TRBD1. The V gene end was trimmed by 5 bases and the J gene end by 6 bases; junction bases not matched to a gene: 10. The CDR3 runs 14 residues. Germline V lookup: CDR1 LNHDA, CDR2 SQIVND (reference sequence). CDR3 protein: CASSLDRLRGEQYF. CDR3 bases: TGTGCCAGTAGTCTGGACAGGTTACGGGGCGAGCAGTACTTC.

The chain carries TRBV15 and TRBJ2-3, with 9 bases identical to TRBD2. V dropped 3 bases and J dropped 5; count of bases not matched to a gene: 9. Germline CDR1 is LNHNV and CDR2 is YYDKDF (reference sequence). The CDR3 is 16 residues long. This CDR3 is CATSRDPGLAGDTQYF. Here the CDR3 DNA reads TGTGCCACCAGCAGGGACCCGGGACTAGCAGGAGATACGCAGTATTTT.

The chain employs TRBV5-6 and TRBJ2-1; D remains unclear. Trimming took 4 bases from V and 6 from J, leaving 11 bases between them. Germline V gene lookup returns CDR1 SGHDT and CDR2 YYEEEE. The CDR3 spans 13 residues. CDR3 sequence reads: CASSPPRGNEQFF. CDR3 DNA sequence: TGTGCCAGCAGCCCCCCTAGAGGCAATGAGCAGTTCTTC.

V is TRBV6-6 and J is TRBJ2-7; 8 positions match TRBD2. The germline V gene encodes CDR1 MNHNY and CDR2 SVGAGI (reference sequence). Trimming cost V 5 bases and J 4 bases; bases outside gene matches: 7. This CDR3 is built from 14 residues. The chain's CDR3 is CASSPLREGYEQYV. CDR3 sequence (DNA): TGTGCCAGCAGTCCTCTACGGGAGGGATACGAGCAGTACGTC.

The chain carries TRBV2 and TRBJ1-6, with no clear D. Germline CDR1 is SNHLY and CDR2 is FYNNEI. Trimming took 3 bases from V and 7 from J, leaving 13 bases between them. The CDR3 consists of 15 residues. The CDR3 spells CASSESVAPNSPLHF. CDR3 nucleotides: TGTGCCAGCAGTGAGTCGGTAGCTCCAAATTCACCCCTCCACTTT.

Remarks on this clone: The same CDR3 also results from other DNA sequences found in this sample. J is TRBJ2-5 and V is TRBV6-1; 8 bases map to TRBD1. Gene TRBJ2-7 matches the end of the DNA better, so the J call may be wrong. Germline V gene lookup returns CDR1 MNHNS and CDR2 SASEGT. The CDR3 spans 11 residues. CDR3 sequence reads: CASGQGYEQYF. The CDR3 nucleotides read TGTGCCAGCGGACAGGGTTACGAGCAGTACTTC.

The rearrangement joins TRBV6-5 to TRBJ2-7, with a tentative D call TRBD1 (5 bases). Germline values: CDR1 MNHEY, CDR2 SVGAGI. With 4 bases removed from V and 5 bases from J, the gap between germline ends came to 15 bases. The CDR3 has 14 amino acids. CDR3 in amino acids: CASSSRQWPNEQYF. The DNA of the CDR3 is TGTGCCAGCAGTTCTCGACAGTGGCCTAACGAGCAGTACTTC.

On this clone: Compared with germline, one end of the junction differs, possibly owing to a read error. The gene calls are TRBV19 and TRBJ1-2, with a tentative D call TRBD1 (6 bases). CDR3 length: 15 residues. Looked up from germline, CDR1 is LNHDA and CDR2 is SQIVND (reference sequence). Here the CDR3 DNA reads TGTGCCAGTAGGACAGGTTGGGGCGGTAACTATGGCTACATCTTC. Protein product: CASRTGWGGNYGYIF.